Listed below are T cell receptor beta chains from one sample, sequenced in a study of T cells in Graves' hyperthyroidism and ophthalmopathy. TCRdb re-analysed the multiplex PCR reads in MiXCR, keeping a single row per CDR3 protein. The sample has hundreds of thousands of distinct CDR3 sequences, 20% seen once. Sequencing used blood. The source is a man aged 35-49 years with Graves' ophthalmopathy. CDR3s include the opening cysteine and the closing phenylalanine or tryptophan. A D gene is named only where the DNA matches it firmly. Only some rows state a clone size, as once, few, many or a class for expanded clones.

>many|TRBV2|-|TRBJ1-5
CASSGQVANQPQHF
TGTGCCAGCAGTGGACAGGTGGCCAATCAGCCCCAGCATTTT
>many|TRBV6-2/TRBV6-3|-|TRBJ1-5
CASSYRGNQPQHF
TGTGCCAGCAGTTACCGTGGGAATCAGCCCCAGCATTTT
>many|TRBV27|-|TRBJ1-2
CASSLKGEDYGYTF
TGTGCCAGCAGTTTGAAGGGCGAGGACTATGGCTACACCTTC
>-|TRBV11-2|TRBD1|TRBJ2-7
CASSRTGDTYEQYF
TGTGCCAGCAGCCGGACAGGAGATACCTACGAGCAGTACTTC
>-|TRBV7-9|TRBD1|TRBJ1-4
CVSMGQGSFTTNEKLFF
TGTGTCAGCATGGGACAGGGATCTTTTACAACTAATGAAAAACTGTTTTTT
>-|TRBV7-6|TRBD2|TRBJ2-5
CASSLAWRGGSETQYF
TGTGCCAGCAGCTTAGCGTGGCGGGGGGGCTCAGAGACCCAGTACTTC
>-|TRBV7-9|TRBD2|TRBJ2-1
CASSPLAGEQFF
TGTGCCAGCAGCCCACTAGCGGGGGAGCAGTTCTTC
>-|TRBV19|-|TRBJ2-1
CASSPPTEQPNNEQFF
TGTGCCAGTAGCCCTCCGACCGAACAACCGAACAATGAGCAGTTCTTC
>few|TRBV28|-|TRBJ2-1
CASPPAWATGLGEQFF
TGTGCCAGCCCTCCCGCTTGGGCTACGGGCCTGGGAGAGCAGTTCTTC
>many|TRBV12-3/TRBV12-4|-|TRBJ1-2
CASSPMGASGYGYTF
TGTGCCAGCAGCCCCATGGGGGCATCGGGCTATGGCTACACCTTC
>many|TRBV5-1|TRBD2|TRBJ2-1
CASSPLAGGSKGEQFF
TGCGCCAGCAGCCCCCTAGCGGGAGGAAGCAAGGGTGAGCAGTTCTTC
>-|TRBV6-5|-|TRBJ1-2
CASSYDDNYGYTF
TGTGCCAGCAGTTACGACGATAACTATGGCTACACCTTC
>-|TRBV7-9|-|TRBJ1-4
CASSSNNEKLFF
TGTGCCAGCAGCTCGAATAATGAAAAACTGTTTTTT
>many|TRBV9|-|TRBJ2-1
CASSVGDLAREEQFF
TGTGCCAGCAGCGTAGGAGACCTAGCGAGGGAGGAGCAGTTCTTC
>few|TRBV20-1|TRBD2|TRBJ2-1
CSAREGGDYNEQFF
TGCAGTGCTCGGGAGGGTGGGGACTACAATGAGCAGTTCTTC
>-|TRBV13|-|TRBJ2-1
CASSFQGIYNEQFF
TGTGCCAGCAGCTTTCAGGGGATCTACAATGAGCAGTTCTTC
>-|TRBV2|TRBD1|TRBJ1-1
CASSADLSDRSTEAFF
TGTGCCAGCAGTGCAGATCTCTCGGACAGGTCCACTGAAGCTTTCTTT
>-|TRBV6-1|-|TRBJ2-7
CASMRGAAYEQYF
TGTGCCAGCATGAGGGGGGCGGCCTACGAGCAGTACTTC
>many|TRBV2|-|TRBJ1-2
CASSERPVYGYTF
TGTGCCAGCAGTGAACGACCAGTCTATGGCTACACCTTC
>-|TRBV6-2/TRBV6-3|-|TRBJ1-2
CASSYPGVAYGYTF
TGTGCCAGCAGTTACCCAGGGGTTGCCTATGGCTACACCTTC
>-|TRBV7-9|TRBD1|TRBJ2-1
CASSLSTGDAYNEQFF
TGTGCCAGCAGCTTAAGCACAGGGGATGCCTACAATGAGCAGTTCTTC
>many|TRBV5-1|-|TRBJ2-3
CASSSGTVSTDTQYF
TGCGCCAGCAGCTCGGGGACCGTTAGCACAGATACGCAGTATTTT
>-|TRBV4-1|-|TRBJ2-1
CASSQVVQNYEQFF
TGCGCCAGCAGCCAAGTGGTACAGAACTATGAGCAGTTCTTC
>few|TRBV5-1|TRBD2|TRBJ2-7
CASSLDSGATYEQYF
TGCGCCAGCAGCTTGGATAGCGGGGCCACCTACGAGCAGTACTTC
>-|TRBV19|-|TRBJ2-6
CASSMSSGANVLTF
TGTGCCAGTAGTATGAGCTCTGGGGCCAACGTCCTGACTTTC
>-|TRBV5-1|TRBD2|TRBJ2-5
CASSFEAGALTETQYF
TGTGCCAGCAGCTTTGAAGCGGGAGCCTTGACAGAGACCCAGTACTTC
>many|TRBV28|TRBD1|TRBJ2-7
CASSPDRGYEQYF
TGTGCCAGCAGTCCCGACAGGGGCTACGAGCAGTACTTC
>few|TRBV27|TRBD2|TRBJ2-3
CASSWPGERGFHTQYF
TGTGCCAGCAGTTGGCCCGGGGAGCGGGGCTTTCATACGCAGTATTTT
>few|TRBV30|-|TRBJ1-2
CAWSVTRTAGGYTF
TGTGCCTGGAGTGTAACGCGGACAGCTGGAGGCTACACCTTC
>many|TRBV12-3/TRBV12-4|TRBD1|TRBJ1-2
CASSLDLQGSYGYTF
TGTGCCAGCAGTTTAGACTTACAGGGGAGCTATGGCTACACCTTC
>-|TRBV18|-|TRBJ2-5
CASSPVVQETQYF
TGTGCCAGCTCACCGGTCGTACAAGAGACCCAGTACTTC